This TCR beta chain was identified in a study of cytomegalovirus exposure and HLA in healthy donors. Study details: An early release of data contained about 85 million unique TCRs, which came from HLA-typed donors. Study results and caveats: Over 150 TCR beta chains were listed as cytomegalovirus-associated. According to a later analysis, most TCR beta chains associated with CMV appeared HLA-restricted.

A note on this clone: No antigen is known for it.

Use of 60 Vbeta and 13 Jbeta primers characterized the PCR. Sequencing was performed with immunoSEQ multiplex PCR; in TCRdb, only in-frame clones are kept and a portion is missing. Counted here are 90,000 to 120,000 clones, under 85% occurring once; the ten biggest clones make up 4.2%. V lost 4 bases and J 3 bases, leaving 19 bases between the germline ends. The germline V gene has CDR1 SQVTM and CDR2 ANQGSEA. The CDR3 has 15 amino acids. The genes are TRBV29-1 and TRBJ2-7; possible D gene TRBD1, 5 bases. Sequenced: PBMCs. This sequence originates from a male donor in good health and CMV-seronegative. The CDR3 sequence: CSVGQGERGFYEQYF. The CDR3 DNA is TGCAGCGTTGGGCAGGGCGAGCGCGGTTTCTACGAGCAGTACTTC.